This T cell receptor (beta chain) was sequenced for a study of molecular identifiers for immune sequencing clone quantification. Only a few counts were recorded for this clonotype. One junction end does not reproduce the germline sequence, and a read error may be involved. TCRdb ran MiXCR on the PCR reads and lists one entry per CDR3 protein. Of 23,000 or so distinct CDR3 sequences listed, roughly 15% are singletons. The source of this sequence is a human donor in good health. Some libraries in this study had Jurkat cell RNA spiked in. The sequenced material came from naive CD8+ T cells from blood, with Jurkat cell RNA spiked in. Subset indicated: FACS-sorted CD8+CD4-CCR7+CD45RA+ naive T cells.

Here the CDR3 DNA reads TGTGCAAGCAGCTTACTGGGGGGGGAAACGCTGTATTTT. Its protein is CASSLLGGETLYF. V gene TRBV7-2 combines with J gene TRBJ2-3; TRBD2 matches 7 bases. Germline-derived CDR1 and CDR2 are SGHTA and FQGNSA. This CDR3 contains 13 residues.